This TCR beta chain was documented in a study of blood T cell repertoires in COVID-19. The CDR3 has 15 residues. The ends lost 5 bases at V and 7 bases at J; junction bases unmatched: 10. Germline values: CDR1 SGHTA, CDR2 FQGTGA. Per the authors' pipeline: By means of reference gene primer amplification, nucleated cell counts were estimated. Clones were sequenced by immunoSEQ multiplex PCR, and TCRdb holds only the in-frame ones, with some missing. V and J calls and clone size come straight from that table; D and trimming were deduced from the DNA. The sample records around 200,000 clones, 80% to 85% being singletons.

The chain is built from TRBV7-3 and TRBJ2-2, with 7 nucleotides matching TRBD1. This sequence was found in a human donor in a cohort sampled during active COVID-19. The sequenced sample consisted of peripheral blood. DNA for the CDR3: TGTGCCAGCAGCAAACAGGCAGGGGGAAGCGGGGAGCTGTTTTTT. Translation gives CASSKQAGGSGELFF.